Shown below are 21 T cell receptor beta chains from a single sample sequenced in a study of blood T cell repertoires in COVID-19. Libraries were prepared by immunoSEQ multiplex PCR; TCRdb keeps only in-frame clonotypes and omits some of them. The sample records 180,000 or so clones, roughly 84% being singletons. The source material was PBMCs or T cells enriched from blood (not recorded which). These TCRs come from a woman aged 55 to 70 who had recovered from COVID-19.

The chain employs TRBV19 and TRBJ2-3; weak D call: TRBD2 (6 bases). CDR3 length: 16 residues. V shed 7 bases and J shed 1 base, with 18 bases lying between them. Germline V CDR1 and CDR2: LNHDA, SQIVND (reference sequence). CDR3 residues: CASTTPGGVGTDTQYF. The CDR3 nucleotides read TGTGCCAGTACCACCCCCGGAGGGGTCGGCACAGATACGCAGTATTTT.

The chain uses TRBV3-1 (or the pseudogene TRBV3-2) and TRBJ2-3, with 9 bases aligning to TRBD1. This CDR3 is built from 16 residues. The germline V gene encodes CDR1 LGHDT and CDR2 YNNKEL (reference sequence). Unmatched junction bases numbered 7, after V lost 3 bases and J lost 3 bases. In nucleotides, the CDR3 is TGTGCCAGCAGCCAGGGGGACAGGGATAGGACAGATACGCAGTATTTT. It translates to CASSQGDRDRTDTQYF.

The V call is TRBV3-1 (or the pseudogene TRBV3-2), the J call TRBJ1-6, with 9 bases lining up with TRBD1. The trim removed 4 bases at V and 2 bases at J, leaving 9 bases unmatched. This CDR3 contains 18 residues. Germline V lookup: CDR1 LGHDT, CDR2 YNNKEL (reference sequence). CDR3 DNA: TGTGCCAGCAGCCCTTGGACAGGGGCCATCCCCTATAATTCACCCCTCCACTTT. Translated, it gives CASSPWTGAIPYNSPLHF.

This clone appeared a few times. The chain employs TRBV12-3 or TRBV12-4 and TRBJ1-2, with 7 bases matching TRBD1. V trimming: 4 bases; J trimming: 4 bases; junction bases outside the gene matches: 3. The CDR3 spans 13 residues. The CDR3 sequence is CASSYTGAYGYTF. The CDR3 nucleotides read TGTGCCAGCAGTTATACAGGGGCCTATGGCTACACCTTC.

The chain has TRBV3-1 (or the pseudogene TRBV3-2) and TRBJ1-1; no firm D call. Germline CDR1 reads LGHDT; CDR2 reads YNNKEL (reference sequence). V shed 11 bases and J shed 1 base, with 14 bases lying between them. This CDR3 is built from 13 residues. The CDR3 reads CASRAAWNTEAFF. The DNA of the CDR3 is TGTGCCTCCCGAGCCGCGTGGAACACTGAAGCTTTCTTT.

This chain connects TRBV5-1 to TRBJ2-5; D not resolved. V gave up 4 bases and J gave up 3 bases, with 10 bases separating them. The CDR3 extends over 13 amino acids. In germline, CDR1 is SGHRS, CDR2 YFSETQ. The CDR3 bases are TGCGCCAGCAGCCCCCGGGTGAAAGAGACCCAGTACTTC. Encoded protein: CASSPRVKETQYF.

This clone has just one count. This chain links TRBV18 with TRBJ2-3; D gene uncertain. CDR3 length: 12 amino acids. Germline V gene data show CDR1 as KGHSH and CDR2 as LQKENI. Trimming took 5 bases from V and 4 from J, leaving 7 bases between them. CDR3 sequence reads: CASSSQADTQYF. For the CDR3, the DNA is TGTGCCAGCTCATCCCAGGCAGATACGCAGTATTTT.

This clone was found once. CDR3 region: CASSEKLADYEQYF. CDR3 DNA sequence: TGTGCCAGCAGCGAAAAGTTGGCGGACTACGAGCAGTACTTC. This chain joins TRBV7-9 and TRBJ2-7, with D unclear. Germline CDR1 and CDR2: SEHNR and FQNEAQ (reference sequence). CDR3 length equals 14 residues. Trimming took off 5 bases at V and 3 bases at J, with 14 bases between the two ends.

The rearrangement joins TRBV11-2 to TRBJ2-1; possibly TRBD2 for D (6 bases). Germline CDR1 SGHAT, CDR2 FQNNGV. Deletions cut 5 bases from V and 4 bases from J, with 18 bases between. The CDR3 contains 16 residues. CDR3 nucleotides: TGTGCCAGCAGCCTGGGGGGTAGCGGTTTTTACAATGAGCAGTTCTTC. Translation gives CASSLGGSGFYNEQFF.

The chain employs TRBV3-1 (or the pseudogene TRBV3-2) and TRBJ2-3; 7 bases map to TRBD2. CDR3 length: 16 residues. Germline V gene lookup returns CDR1 LGHDT and CDR2 YNNKEL (reference sequence). Losses at the gene ends were 2 bases for V and 2 bases for J; bases not matched to a gene: 7. Written as DNA, the CDR3 is TGTGCCAGCAGCCAATATCCGGGGGGATTCACAGATACGCAGTATTTT. This gives the protein CASSQYPGGFTDTQYF.

Note on this clone: The identical CDR3 is also encoded by other nucleotide sequences in the sample. The chain joins TRBV25-1 to TRBJ1-2; no firm D call. The CDR3 length is 13 residues. Looked up from germline, CDR1 is MGHDK and CDR2 is SYGVNS. Trimming took 2 bases from V and 0 from J, leaving 4 bases between them. CDR3 protein: CASSEPANYGYTF. As DNA, the CDR3 is TGTGCCAGCAGTGAACCAGCTAACTATGGCTACACCTTC.

The CDR3 loop is CASSAVGAYGYTF. The CDR3 nucleotides read TGTGCCAGCAGCGCCGTGGGGGCCTATGGCTACACCTTC. The chain links TRBV5-4 to TRBJ1-2; D may be TRBD1 (6 bases). CDR1 is SGHNT and CDR2 is YYREEE in the germline V gene (reference sequence). Trimming removed 4 bases at V and 4 bases at J, with 11 bases between. This CDR3 has 13 amino acids.

V gene TRBV7-6 combines with J gene TRBJ2-1, with TRBD2 matching over 11 bases. With V trimmed by 5 bases and J by 5 bases, 14 bases remained unmatched. The germline V gene encodes CDR1 SGHVS and CDR2 FNYEAQ. This CDR3 spans 18 amino acids. Written as DNA, the CDR3 is TGTGCCAGCAGCCCGGGACTAGCGGTAAGACGGTCCAACAATGAGCAGTTCTTC. Its protein is CASSPGLAVRRSNNEQFF.

The chain uses TRBV29-1 and TRBJ2-5; D is unresolved. CDR1 is SQVTM and CDR2 is ANQGSEA in the germline V gene. The CDR3 is made up of 12 amino acids. Between the trimmed V and J ends, which lost 3 bases and 7 bases, there was a span of 12 bases. The CDR3 here is CSVDPSGGTQYF. CDR3 coding DNA: TGCAGCGTTGACCCGTCCGGCGGGACCCAGTACTTC.

This chain joins TRBV5-1 and TRBJ1-1, with D possibly matching TRBD1 (5 bases). The CDR3 loop spans 15 amino acids. The germline CDR1 and CDR2 sequences are SGHRS and YFSETQ. The V end lost 4 bases, the J end lost 4 bases, and 17 bases lay between the germline ends. The CDR3 protein is CASSPRREGSTEAFF. CDR3 nucleotides: TGCGCCAGCAGCCCGAGAAGGGAGGGGAGCACTGAAGCTTTCTTT.

This sequence joins TRBV5-1 and TRBJ1-1; D ambiguous. Germline CDR1 is SGHRS and CDR2 is YFSETQ. This CDR3 is 15 amino acids long. The V and J ends lost 6 bases and 3 bases respectively, with 18 bases between them. The DNA for the CDR3 is TGCGCCAGCACCCCCGCTCTTGGGAGGGACACTGAAGCTTTCTTT. Amino acids: CASTPALGRDTEAFF.

This clone turned up a few times. The V call is TRBV10-2, the J call TRBJ1-1; D not certain. The CDR3 spans 12 residues. V lost 3 bases and J lost 6, with 8 bases in between. The germline V gene has CDR1 WSHSY and CDR2 SAAADI. CDR3 DNA sequence: TGCGCCAGCAGTGATGTGGGCGCTGAAGCTTTCTTT. Its protein is CASSDVGAEAFF.

J is TRBJ2-7 and V is TRBV7-8; no reliable D call. V lost 6 bases and J 2 bases, leaving 8 bases between the germline ends. Germline CDR1 SGHVS, CDR2 FQNEAQ. This CDR3 comprises 12 residues. The CDR3 DNA is TGTGCCAGCAGAAATCGTGCCTACGAGCAGTACTTC. It is translated as CASRNRAYEQYF.

This clone was counted a single time. The chain uses TRBV2 and TRBJ2-7; 10 nucleotides agree with TRBD1. Trimming took 6 bases from V and 5 from J; bases not matched to a gene: 4. The germline CDR1 and CDR2 sequences are SNHLY and FYNNEI. The CDR3 runs to 13 residues. The CDR3 coding sequence is TGTGCCAGCAGGAGACAGGGGGCTAACGAGCAGTACTTC. Residues: CASRRQGANEQYF.

The J gene is TRBJ2-1, the V gene TRBV18; 7 bases are a match to TRBD2. This CDR3 has 16 amino acids. The V gene's germline CDR1 is KGHSH and CDR2 LQKENI. Trimming cost V 0 bases and J 4 bases; bases outside gene matches: 6. The CDR3 reads CASSPPGLADYNEQFF. Here the CDR3 DNA reads TGTGCCAGCTCACCACCGGGGCTAGCGGATTACAATGAGCAGTTCTTC.

This clone was found once. Other DNA sequences of this sample code for an identical CDR3. This chain links TRBV4-2 with TRBJ1-2; D unclear. CDR1 is LGHNA, CDR2 YNFKEQ, per germline. Trimming stripped 2 bases from V and 2 bases from J, with 3 bases between. CDR3 size: 12 residues. This CDR3 reads CASSQSNYGYTF. For the CDR3, the DNA is TGTGCCAGCAGCCAATCAAACTATGGCTACACCTTC.